In its sample, the clone carrying this T cell receptor (beta chain) was seen many times. The antigen is not known. Germline V gene lookup returns CDR1 SNHLY and CDR2 FYNNEI. Deletions cut 7 bases from V and 3 bases from J, with 11 bases between. This CDR3 has 13 amino acids. These data come from a study of T cells in Graves' hyperthyroidism and ophthalmopathy. Orbital computed tomography and thyroid ultrasound, together with serum TRAb and thyroxine and clinical symptoms, were used for diagnoses. Whole-study results and caveats: Researchers report that a 13 V-J model separated ophthalmopathy from stable hyperthyroidism. Onset of ophthalmopathy came a median around 6.5 months after the model predicted it. Blood shared most expanded thyroid clonotypes above 0.001.

The investigators amplified TCR beta CDR3 regions from RNA transcripts. HTBI primers were the set used in a first-round RT-PCR of the TCR CDR3. MiXCR, run by TCRdb on the multiplex PCR reads, gives a single entry per CDR3 protein. The sample carries over 500,000 distinct CDR3 sequences, 14% recorded once. The chain combines TRBV2 with TRBJ2-3, with D hard to call. The receptor's source is a woman between 35 and 50 years old with Graves' hyperthyroidism. Sequencing input: blood. CDR3 nucleotide sequence: TGTGCCAGCAACCGCATTCGAACAGATACGCAGTATTTT. The encoded protein is CASNRIRTDTQYF.